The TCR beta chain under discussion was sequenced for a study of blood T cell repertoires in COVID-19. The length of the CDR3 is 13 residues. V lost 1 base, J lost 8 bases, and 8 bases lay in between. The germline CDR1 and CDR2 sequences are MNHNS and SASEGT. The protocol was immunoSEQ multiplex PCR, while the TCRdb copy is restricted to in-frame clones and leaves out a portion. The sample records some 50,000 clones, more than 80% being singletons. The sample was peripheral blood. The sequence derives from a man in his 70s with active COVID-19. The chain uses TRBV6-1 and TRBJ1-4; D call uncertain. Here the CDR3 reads CASSEVGDEKLFF. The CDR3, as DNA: TGTGCCAGCAGTGAAGTGGGAGACGAAAAACTGTTTTTT.